The rows below give T cell receptor beta chains drawn from one sample of a study of cytotoxic CD8 clonotypes in ibrutinib-treated CLL. TCRdb's copy holds only in-frame clones and misses some; the assay was immunoSEQ multiplex PCR. This table has 140,000 to 150,000 clones, 76% appearing once. The sequences come from PBMCs, collected after 24 months of ibrutinib treatment. The receptors were sampled from a human donor with chronic lymphocytic leukemia. Each CDR3 is given with its conserved first and last residue. The D gene is left open where the match is weak. Size tells how often a clone was seen (once, few, many) or the class of an expanded clone, and some rows leave it out.

TRBV29-1	13	TRBJ2-3	-	-	TGCAGCGTTGAGGGGGGGGCCACAGATACGCAGTATTTT	CSVEGGATDTQYF
TRBV10-3	15	TRBJ2-1	-	-	TGTGCCATCAGTGAGGGGTTGGTGGGCTACAATGAGCAGTTCTTC	CAISEGLVGYNEQFF
TRBV7-8	13	TRBJ1-3	-	-	TGTGCCAGCAGCTCCGACCCCCAGCGGGCCATATATTTT	CASSSDPQRAIYF
TRBV28	15	TRBJ1-5	few	TRBD1	TGTGCCAGCAGTTCCCCGACAGGGCCGGCGGAGCCCCAGCATTTT	CASSSPTGPAEPQHF
TRBV6-5	15	TRBJ2-3	-	-	TGTGCCAGCAGTTACAGGGGGTCGGGCACAGATACGCAGTATTTT	CASSYRGSGTDTQYF
TRBV2	12	TRBJ2-2	-	TRBD2	TGTGCCAGCATGCGGGAGCCCGGGGAGCTGTTTTTT	CASMREPGELFF
TRBV28	19	TRBJ2-7	few	TRBD1	TGTGCCAGCAGTTTACCCCCCTGGCCCGGACAGGGGAGCTCCTACGAGCAGTACTTC	CASSLPPWPGQGSSYEQYF
TRBV28	13	TRBJ2-7	-	TRBD1	TGTGCCAGCAGTTTGGCCGACAGGGTCGAGCAGTACTTC	CASSLADRVEQYF
TRBV19	14	TRBJ2-1	few	-	TGTGCCAGTAGTATAGTCGGGCTACACAATGAGCAGTTCTTC	CASSIVGLHNEQFF
TRBV2	15	TRBJ2-1	-	-	TGTGCCACCCTGTGGGCTCCACCGACCTACAATGAGCAGTTCTTC	CATLWAPPTYNEQFF
TRBV4-2	21	TRBJ2-4	-	TRBD2	TGTGCCAGCAGCCAACTCGGGGAGGTTAGCGGGATAGCAATAGCCAAAAACATTCAGTACTTC	CASSQLGEVSGIAIAKNIQYF
TRBV5-4	12	TRBJ2-7	many	-	TGTGCCAGCAGCTGGGACCTCGCCGAGCAGTACTTC	CASSWDLAEQYF
TRBV27	15	TRBJ1-4	-	-	TGTGCCAGCAGTTTATCGAGGGATAGCAATGAAAAACTGTTTTTT	CASSLSRDSNEKLFF
TRBV28	15	TRBJ1-5	-	-	TGTGCCAGCAGTTTTTGGGGGTCTGGCAATCAGCCCCAGCATTTT	CASSFWGSGNQPQHF
TRBV27	17	TRBJ2-5	-	TRBD2	TGTGCCAGCAGTCCCCGGACTAGCGGGGCCCTGGGGGAGACCCAGTACTTC	CASSPRTSGALGETQYF
TRBV4-1	14	TRBJ2-5	once	-	TGCGCCAACCAACAACAACCAAAAAAGGAGACCCAGTACTTC	CANQQQPKKETQYF
TRBV9	13	TRBJ2-3	-	-	TGTGCCAGCAGCGTCCTTTCAGGGGATACGCAGTATTTT	CASSVLSGDTQYF
TRBV11-3	15	TRBJ2-2	-	TRBD1	TGTGCCAGCAGCTTAGGAGGGGGCCCGGCCGGGGAGCTGTTTTTT	CASSLGGGPAGELFF
TRBV2	12	TRBJ2-2	-	-	TGTGCCAGCAAAAGGAACACCGGGGAGCTGTTTTTT	CASKRNTGELFF
TRBV25-1	13	TRBJ1-2	few	-	TGTGCCAGCGGACGAGGGCCCCCGGGTGGCTACACCTTC	CASGRGPPGGYTF
TRBV6-5	15	TRBJ2-7	-	TRBD1	TGTGCCAGCAGCCGAACAGGGGGGCTCGCCTACGAGCAGTACTTC	CASSRTGGLAYEQYF
TRBV6-1	15	TRBJ2-3	once	TRBD2	TGTGCCAGCAGTGAAGGGCAGCGGGAGGCTGATACGCAGTATTTT	CASSEGQREADTQYF
TRBV5-1	14	TRBJ1-1	-	-	TGCGCCAGCAGCTTGGTGGTCCAAAGTCCTAGGGCTTTCTTT	CASSLVVQSPRAFF
TRBV5-1	20	TRBJ2-2	few	TRBD2	TGCGCCAGCAGCTTGGCCCCGGGACTAGCCCCAACACCAAACACCGGGGAGCTGTTTTTT	CASSLAPGLAPTPNTGELFF
TRBV7-6	16	TRBJ1-3	once	-	TGTGCCAGCAGCTTAGTAGGTGGGATAGCTGGAAACACCATATATTTT	CASSLVGGIAGNTIYF
TRBV30	14	TRBJ1-1	-	-	TGTGCCTGGAGTGCCCGAGTGGGGAAGGATGAAGCTTTCTTT	CAWSARVGKDEAFF
TRBV7-2	13	TRBJ1-1	-	-	TGTGCCAGCAGGCCCGGGGGGGGCACTGAAGCTTTCTTT	CASRPGGGTEAFF
TRBV5-1	16	TRBJ2-1	-	TRBD2	TGCGCCAGCAGCTTACTAGCGGGAGGGCTCTACAATGAGCAGTTCTTC	CASSLLAGGLYNEQFF
TRBV10-3	15	TRBJ2-4	-	-	TGTGCCATCAGTGAATCTCGGCAGGGGAAAAACATTCAGTACTTC	CAISESRQGKNIQYF
TRBV9	16	TRBJ2-3	few	TRBD2	TGTGCCAGCAGCGTAGTTGCGGGGGGGCTGAGAGATACGCAGTATTTT	CASSVVAGGLRDTQYF
TRBV27	15	TRBJ1-5	-	-	TGTGCCAGCAGTCCCTGGCCAGGGCAAAATCAGCCCCAGCATTTT	CASSPWPGQNQPQHF
TRBV5-1	14	TRBJ2-2	-	TRBD1	TGCGCCACCAGGGGGCAGCCGAACGCCGGGGAGCTGTTTTTT	CATRGQPNAGELFF
TRBV6-4	13	TRBJ2-1	medium-sized	TRBD2	TGTGCCAGCAGTGCCCTACTAGCGAGTGAGCAGTTCTTC	CASSALLASEQFF
TRBV7-2	16	TRBJ2-5	few	TRBD2	TGTGCCAGCAGCGGGGACCGACTAGCGGGACAAGAGACCCAGTACTTC	CASSGDRLAGQETQYF
TRBV4-3	13	TRBJ2-7	-	-	TGCGCCAGCAGCCATGGGGTAAGCTACGAGCAGTACTTC	CASSHGVSYEQYF
TRBV5-1	13	TRBJ2-5	-	-	TGCGCCAGCAGCCGGGGTCTCCAAGAGACCCAGTACTTC	CASSRGLQETQYF
TRBV7-9	12	TRBJ2-5	-	TRBD1	TGTGCCAGCAGCTTGGAAACAGGGGGCGCCGACTTC	CASSLETGGADF
TRBV29-1	14	TRBJ2-7	-	-	TGCAGCGTCGGGGGGCCGCCCGGTGGGGACGAGCAGTACTTC	CSVGGPPGGDEQYF
TRBV5-1	15	TRBJ2-3	-	-	TGCGCCAGCAGCTTGGGGGACCTCGGGGGAGATACGCAGTATTTT	CASSLGDLGGDTQYF
TRBV6-1	13	TRBJ2-3	-	-	TGTGCCAGCAGTGATGGGGTGGCAGATACGCAGTATTTT	CASSDGVADTQYF
TRBV19	16	TRBJ2-5	-	TRBD2	TGTGCCAGTAGTATGGGGCAGGGAGGGTACCAAGAGACCCAGTACTTC	CASSMGQGGYQETQYF
TRBV5-1	15	TRBJ2-1	-	-	TGCGCCAGCAGCTCGGACCCCGCTACCTACAATGAGCAGTTCTTC	CASSSDPATYNEQFF
TRBV7-9	15	TRBJ2-7	few	TRBD1	TGTGCCAGCAGCCGCCCGGGACAGGGGGTCCACGAGCAGTACTTC	CASSRPGQGVHEQYF